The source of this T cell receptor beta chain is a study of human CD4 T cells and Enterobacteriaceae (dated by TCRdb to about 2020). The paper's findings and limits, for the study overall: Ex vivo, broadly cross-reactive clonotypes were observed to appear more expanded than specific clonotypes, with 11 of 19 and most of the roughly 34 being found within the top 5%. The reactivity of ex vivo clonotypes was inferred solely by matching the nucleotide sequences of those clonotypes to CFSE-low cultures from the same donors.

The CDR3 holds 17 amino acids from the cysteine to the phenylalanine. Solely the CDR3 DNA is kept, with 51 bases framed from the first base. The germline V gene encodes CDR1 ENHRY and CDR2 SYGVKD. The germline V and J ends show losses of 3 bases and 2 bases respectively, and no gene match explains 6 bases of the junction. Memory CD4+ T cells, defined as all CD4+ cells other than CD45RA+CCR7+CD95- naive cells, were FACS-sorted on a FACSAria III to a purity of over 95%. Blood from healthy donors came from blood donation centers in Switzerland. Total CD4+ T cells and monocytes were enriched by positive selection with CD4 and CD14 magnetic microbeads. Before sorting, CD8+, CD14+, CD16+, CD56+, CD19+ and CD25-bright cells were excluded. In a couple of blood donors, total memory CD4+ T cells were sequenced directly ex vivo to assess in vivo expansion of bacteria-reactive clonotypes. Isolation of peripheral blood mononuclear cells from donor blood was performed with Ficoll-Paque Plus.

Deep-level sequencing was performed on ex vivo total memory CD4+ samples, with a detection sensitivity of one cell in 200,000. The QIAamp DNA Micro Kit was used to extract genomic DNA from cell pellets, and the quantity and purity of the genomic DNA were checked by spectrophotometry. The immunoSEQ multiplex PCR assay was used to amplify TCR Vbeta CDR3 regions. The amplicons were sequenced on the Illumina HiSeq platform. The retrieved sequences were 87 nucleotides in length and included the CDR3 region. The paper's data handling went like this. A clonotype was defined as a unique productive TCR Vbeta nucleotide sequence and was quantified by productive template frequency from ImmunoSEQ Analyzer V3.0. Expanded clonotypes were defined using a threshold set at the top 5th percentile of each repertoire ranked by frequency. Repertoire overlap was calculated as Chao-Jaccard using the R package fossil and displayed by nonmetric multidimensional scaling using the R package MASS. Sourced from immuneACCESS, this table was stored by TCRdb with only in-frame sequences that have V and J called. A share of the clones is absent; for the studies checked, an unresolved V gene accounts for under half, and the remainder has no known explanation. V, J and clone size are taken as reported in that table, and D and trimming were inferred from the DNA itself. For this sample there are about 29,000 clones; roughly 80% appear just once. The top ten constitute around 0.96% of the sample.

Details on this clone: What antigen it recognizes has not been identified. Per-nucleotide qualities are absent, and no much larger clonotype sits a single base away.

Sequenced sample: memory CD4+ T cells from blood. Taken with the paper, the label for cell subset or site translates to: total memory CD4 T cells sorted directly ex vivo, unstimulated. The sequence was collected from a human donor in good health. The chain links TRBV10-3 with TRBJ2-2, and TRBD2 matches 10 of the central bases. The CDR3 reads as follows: CAISDPRTSGNTGELFF. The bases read TGTGCCATCAGTGACCCCCGGACTAGCGGAAACACCGGGGAGCTGTTTTTT.